This note documents a single T cell receptor beta chain sequence. Its antigen is still unknown. One junction end does not reproduce the germline sequence, and a read error may be involved. The data were produced by immunoSEQ multiplex PCR, yet TCRdb's version contains in-frame clones alone and is incomplete. In the table there are about 140,000 clones, 75% to 90% of which are singletons. These data are taken from a study of T cell responses to AZD1222 COVID-19 vaccine. Regarding the study as a whole: Among the donors, most were white British and more were female, and clonal diversity was possibly underestimated.

Germline values: CDR1 MDHEN, CDR2 SYDVKM. This CDR3 has 9 residues. The receptor comes from an adult in good health. The source was peripheral blood, collected on day 0 of AZD1222 vaccination. The V call is TRBV28, the J call TRBJ1-2; D uncertain. In DNA, the CDR3 is TGTGCCAGCAATTTCCCCCCACGCTTC. It specifies CASNFPPRF.